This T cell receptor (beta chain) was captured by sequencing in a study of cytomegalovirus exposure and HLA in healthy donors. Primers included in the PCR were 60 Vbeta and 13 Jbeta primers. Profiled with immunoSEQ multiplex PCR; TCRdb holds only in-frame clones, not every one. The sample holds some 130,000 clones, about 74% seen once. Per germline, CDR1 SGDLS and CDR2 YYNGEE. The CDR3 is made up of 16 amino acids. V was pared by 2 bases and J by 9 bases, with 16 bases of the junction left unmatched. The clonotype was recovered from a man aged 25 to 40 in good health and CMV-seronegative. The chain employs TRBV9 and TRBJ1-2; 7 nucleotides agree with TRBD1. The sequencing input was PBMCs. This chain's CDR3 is CASSVRQGPSGLCYTF. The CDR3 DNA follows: TGTGCCAGCAGCGTCCGACAGGGCCCCTCCGGATTGTGCTACACCTTC.